This T cell receptor beta chain derives from a study of CD8+CD57+ T cells in acquired aplastic anemia (dated by TCRdb to between 2018 and 2020). About the study as a whole: DNA extracted from sorted CD4+ and CD8+ cells had a mean of approximately 3.5 ug, with a range of about 0.19 to 30 ug. Mean read counts for healthy donor samples were approximately 10 million for CD4+ cells and 11.0 million for CD8+ cells.

The investigation overall reported the following: No significant difference in CD8+ Simpson's diversity was found between patients and healthy controls (P=0.060). Around 30 CD8+ CDR3 sequences were shared between patients and controls but appeared highly expressed in patients and within their immunodominant clones.

As to this clonotype: This receptor's antigen is unknown. No base-level quality is on record; no much larger clone is a single base apart.

In the study, sorted CD4+ and CD8+ blood T cells from patients with severe aplastic anemia and from healthy subjects underwent deep sequencing of TCR repertoires. Ficoll-Paque density gradient centrifugation was used to isolate peripheral blood mononuclear cells. Before DNA extraction, CD4+ and CD8+ T cells were sorted with FACS or magnetic beads. TCR beta VDJ combination and CDR3 sequence profiling used genomic DNA as the template. An Illumina HiSeq 2000 was the platform used for TCR repertoire sequencing. As for the authors' bioinformatics: Repertoire assessment relied on Simpson's diversity index, CDR3 size and DJ length profiles, and TRBV/TRBJ rearrangement plots. The most abundant DNA sequence in the deep sequencing data was taken as the immunodominant clone. CDR3 amino acid sequences were checked for sharing across subjects and were also compared against the VDJdb database and published repertoires. TCRdb trimmed the raw reads at Q25, called clones with MiXCR and kept productive beta chains. Every CDR3 protein is listed once, alongside the most common genes and DNA of its rows. TCRdb assigned the V and J calls; the authors' analysis was not used. In this sample the table shows hundreds of thousands of distinct CDR3 sequences, about two thirds of which occur a single time. Approximately 4% of the sample belongs to the ten largest clones.

Sequencing input: sorted CD4+, CD8+, or CD8+CD57+ T cells (not recorded which) from PBMCs. This sequence was found in a human donor in good health, serving as a control.

The CDR3 protein sequence reads: CASSSATLSNEQYF. The sequenced DNA: TGTGCCAGCAGCTCCGCCACACTGAGCAACGAGCAGTACTTC. The rearrangement joined TRBV5-6 to TRBJ2-7, with no D gene named confidently. V lost 3 bases and J lost 5 bases; the stretch between them is 15 bases long. CDR1 and CDR2 are drawn from the germline V gene: SGHDT, YYEEEE. CDR3 length: 14 amino acids, cysteine to phenylalanine. Only the CDR3 portion is preserved as DNA: 42 bases, with reading frame beginning at the first base.